These 19 T cell receptor beta chains were sequenced from one sample in a study of T cell repertoires in cytomegalovirus infection. From the reads, TCRdb called clonotypes with MiXCR, one entry per CDR3 protein. Of a few hundred thousand distinct CDR3 sequences in the sample, 22% are singletons; the top ten hold about 21%. No antigen is known for these receptors. Here the sequenced sample was cultured PBMCs, taken from culture after CMV antigen stimulation. These receptors all stem from a human donor in good health (CMV status not recorded). Some clones in this sample may be carry-over from other donors' samples.

At least ten counts were recorded for this clonotype. The J gene is TRBJ2-1, the V gene TRBV7-2; D is ambiguous. Germline V gene data show CDR1 as SGHTA and CDR2 as FQGNSA. The CDR3 is made up of 15 amino acids. Trimming took 0 bases from V and 5 from J, leaving 11 bases between them. This chain's CDR3 is CASSLAAQTHNEQFF. The CDR3 DNA reads as TGTGCCAGCAGCTTAGCCGCACAGACACACAATGAGCAGTTCTTC.

This clonotype was observed a few times. The rearrangement links TRBV12-3 or TRBV12-4 to TRBJ2-2; 12 nucleotides match TRBD2. CDR3 size: 20 residues. Trimming cost V 6 bases and J 7 bases; bases outside gene matches: 21. CDR3 sequence: CASSRGASGRAESSSGELFF. CDR3 coding DNA: TGTGCCAGCAGCAGAGGTGCTAGCGGGAGGGCCGAGAGTTCGAGCGGGGAGCTGTTTTTT.

The rearrangement links TRBV23-1 to TRBJ2-3; the D gene could be TRBD1 or TRBD2 (5 bases each). TRBV23-1 is an open reading frame whose function is uncertain. This CDR3 is built from 13 residues. The V end was cut by 5 bases, the J end by 4 bases, with 10 bases between. CDR3 amino acids: CASSKQGPDTQYF. The CDR3 DNA is TGCGCCAGCAGTAAGCAGGGACCAGATACGCAGTATTTT.

Note on this clonotype: This sequence may be a read error, since a much larger clone differs from it by one base. The CDR3 sequence is CASSLIGSYNEQYF. As DNA, the CDR3 is TGTGCCAGCAGCTTAATCGGCTCCTACAATGAGCAGTACTTC. The chain carries TRBV7-6 and TRBJ2-1, with D unresolved. Near its end, the DNA agrees better with TRBJ2-7, so the J call may be wrong. From germline, CDR1 is SGHVS and CDR2 FNYEAQ. The CDR3 runs 14 residues.

The table lists this clonotype with many counts. CDR3 nucleotide sequence: TGTGCCAGCACCCCTCCATTGGCGGGGAGCTACAATGAGCAGTTCTTC. Its protein product is CASTPPLAGSYNEQFF. The chain uses TRBV28 and TRBJ2-1; maybe TRBD2 (6 bases). The CDR3 spans 16 residues. V was cut by 7 bases and J by 3 bases, with 19 bases left in between. Per germline, CDR1 MDHEN and CDR2 SYDVKM. The variable domain in full, completed from reference TRBV28 and TRBJ2-1, reads DVKVTQSSRYLVKRTGEKVFLECVQDMDHENMFWYRQDPGLGLRLIYFSYDVKMKEKGDIPEGYSVSREKKERFSLILESASTNQTSMYLCASTPPLAGSYNEQFFGPGTRLTVL.

This clonotype has ten or more counts. The chain employs TRBV12-3 or TRBV12-4 and TRBJ1-6, with 8 bases fitting TRBD1. The trim removed 6 bases at V and 4 bases at J, leaving 8 bases unmatched. The CDR3 runs to 16 residues. Written as DNA, the CDR3 is TGTGCCAGCAGCGCCGACAGGGGCACTTATAATTCACCCCTCCACTTT. Its protein is CASSADRGTYNSPLHF.

This clonotype showed up many times. This chain connects TRBV7-3 to TRBJ2-3, with 11 bases that match TRBD2. Trimming cost V 3 bases and J 4 bases; bases outside gene matches: 6. Germline CDR1 reads SGHTA; CDR2 reads FQGTGA. This CDR3 region has 16 residues. Written as DNA, the CDR3 is TGTGCCAGCAGCTTCTTTAGCGGGAGGGGCCCAGATACGCAGTATTTT. It encodes CASSFFSGRGPDTQYF.

This clonotype was recorded a few times. This chain connects TRBV5-1 to TRBJ2-7, with D possibly TRBD2 on 5 matching bases. Trimming left V 4 bases short and J 5 bases short, with 13 bases between. CDR3 length equals 13 residues. Looked up from germline, CDR1 is SGHRS and CDR2 is YFSETQ. CDR3 sequence: CASSPAVRNEQYF. The DNA for the CDR3 is TGCGCCAGCAGCCCAGCGGTAAGGAACGAGCAGTACTTC.

This clonotype was detected only a few times. The chain links TRBV7-9 to TRBJ1-1; D uncertain. V gave up 5 bases and J gave up 4 bases, with 11 bases separating them. In germline, CDR1 is SEHNR, CDR2 FQNEAQ (reference sequence). The CDR3 runs 13 residues. The CDR3 spells CASSIPTVTEAFF. The CDR3, as DNA: TGTGCCAGCAGCATTCCGACCGTCACTGAAGCTTTCTTT. Looking up the rest from reference TRBV7-9 and TRBJ1-1 gives the full variable domain: DTGVSQNPRHKITKRGQNVTFRCDPISEHNRLYWYRQTLGQGPEFLTYFQNEAQLEKSRLLSDRFSAERPKGSFSTLEIQRTEQGDSAMYLCASSIPTVTEAFFGQGTRLTVV.

This chain links TRBV5-1 with TRBJ1-4; D unresolved. The CDR3 sequence is 16 residues long. V lost 4 bases and J lost 3, with 16 bases in between. Germline CDR1 is SGHRS and CDR2 is YFSETQ. The CDR3 DNA sequence: TGCGCCAGCAGCCCCTTGTTGGAGGGTTCTAATGAAAAACTGTTTTTT. It yields the protein CASSPLLEGSNEKLFF. Using reference TRBV5-1 and TRBJ1-4 for the parts outside the CDR3, the full variable domain is KAGVTQTPRYLIKTRGQQVTLSCSPISGHRSVSWYQQTPGQGLQFLFEYFSETQRNKGNFPGRFSGRQFSNSRSEMNVSTLELGDSALYLCASSPLLEGSNEKLFFGSGTQLSVL.

Here the CDR3 DNA reads TGCAGCGGAGGAGGAACCTACAATGAGCAGTTCTTC. Residues: CSGGGTYNEQFF. The chain links TRBV29-1 to TRBJ2-1; possibly TRBD2 for D (5 bases). The CDR3 consists of 12 residues. With 7 bases removed from V and 2 bases from J, the gap between germline ends came to 9 bases. CDR1 SQVTM and CDR2 ANQGSEA come from the germline V gene.

The chain uses TRBV2 and TRBJ1-5; 10 bases map to TRBD1. After removal of 6 bases from V and 2 bases from J, the junction contained 4 bases not matched to a gene. The germline gives CDR1 SNHLY, CDR2 FYNNEI. The CDR3 covers 15 residues. The CDR3 DNA follows: TGTGCCAGCAGCGGAGGACAGGGGGGCAATCAGCCCCAGCATTTT. Encoded protein: CASSGGQGGNQPQHF.

The rearrangement links TRBV27 to TRBJ2-1, with no clear D. Trimming left V 3 bases short and J 3 bases short, with 6 bases between. This CDR3 is 13 amino acids long. Germline CDR1 and CDR2: MNHEY and SMNVEV (reference sequence). In DNA form, the CDR3 reads TGTGCCAGCAGTTTTGTAGGCTACAATGAGCAGTTCTTC. Its translation: CASSFVGYNEQFF.

In this sample, this clonotype turned up many times. This rearrangement joins TRBV12-3 or TRBV12-4 to TRBJ2-7; 9 positions match TRBD1. The CDR3 is 14 amino acids. With 6 bases clipped from V and 2 bases from J, the junction kept 5 bases outside the gene matches. This CDR3 is CASSLGTGPYEQYV. The CDR3 DNA reads as TGTGCCAGCAGCCTCGGGACAGGGCCCTACGAGCAGTACGTC.

With regard to this clonotype: A read error may account for a junction end that differs from germline. The gene calls are TRBV2 and TRBJ2-1; weak D call: TRBD1 (6 bases). The CDR3 spans 11 residues. The germline gives CDR1 SNHLY, CDR2 FYNNEI. CDR3 residues: CASSEDRASSF. CDR3 in DNA: TGTGCCAGCAGTGAAGACAGGGCGAGTTCCTTC.

This clonotype was counted between two and nine times. This chain links TRBV28 with TRBJ1-4; D remains ambiguous. The CDR3 covers 13 residues. Germline CDR1 and CDR2: MDHEN and SYDVKM. Trimming removed 3 bases at V and 6 bases at J, with 8 bases between. The CDR3, as DNA: TGTGCCAGCAGTTTCTGGGCAGATGAAAAACTGTTTTTT. Translated: CASSFWADEKLFF.

A note on this clonotype: This likely comes from a read error, as the CDR3 has no conserved phenylalanine or tryptophan at its end. The chain is built from TRBV19 and TRBJ2-3, with D perhaps matching TRBD2 (5 bases). V was shortened by 8 bases and J by 0 bases, with 9 bases between the two germline ends. The CDR3 totals 13 residues. Germline CDR1 and CDR2: LNHDA and SQIVND (reference sequence). CDR3 nucleotide sequence: TGTGCCAGTCGGAGGTCTAGCACAGATACGCAGTATTTA. Its translation: CASRRSSTDTQYL.

V and J are TRBV2 and TRBJ2-1, with a possible D match to TRBD1 (6 bases). With 6 bases removed from V and 0 bases from J, the gap between germline ends came to 12 bases. CDR1 is SNHLY and CDR2 is FYNNEI in the germline V gene. The CDR3 length is 15 residues. CDR3 residues: CASSAGTNSYNEQFF. As DNA, the CDR3 is TGTGCCAGCAGCGCCGGGACAAACTCCTACAATGAGCAGTTCTTC.

The table lists this clonotype with a few counts. The chain recombines TRBV5-4 with TRBJ2-1; 7 bases are shared with TRBD2. After removal of 3 bases from V and 7 bases from J, the junction contained 10 bases not matched to a gene. Per germline, CDR1 SGHNT and CDR2 YYREEE (reference sequence). The length of the CDR3 is 15 residues. CDR3 DNA: TGTGCCAGCAGCTCCTTCACTAGCGACCAAAATGAGCAGTTCTTC. This translates into CASSSFTSDQNEQFF.